The 4 T cell receptor beta chains reported below all come from one sample, sequenced in a study of blood T cell repertoires in COVID-19. Sequenced by immunoSEQ multiplex PCR; TCRdb stores in-frame clones only, minus some. Here the sample spans over 100,000 clones, about 87% being singletons. Sequenced sample: peripheral blood. The receptors originated from a man aged 45-65 years with acute or convalescent COVID-19.

This sequence joins TRBV19 and TRBJ1-2; TRBD1 matches at 10 bases. The germline V gene encodes CDR1 LNHDA and CDR2 SQIVND (reference sequence). V lost 5 bases, J lost 5 bases, and 8 bases stayed unmatched. This CDR3 region has 15 residues. The CDR3 reads CASSPSMGQGYGYTF. CDR3 bases: TGTGCCAGTAGTCCATCTATGGGACAGGGGTATGGCTACACCTTC.

This chain connects TRBV30 to TRBJ1-5, with 7 bases aligning to TRBD1. CDR3 length: 15 amino acids. Per the germline V gene, CDR1 is GTSNPN and CDR2 is SVGIG (reference sequence). The J segment lost 4 bases and the V segment lost 0 bases, leaving 6 bases of the junction unmatched. The CDR3 sequence: CAWSVPGTVNQPQHF. The CDR3 DNA follows: TGTGCCTGGAGTGTACCTGGGACAGTTAATCAGCCCCAGCATTTT.

V gene TRBV6-1 combines with J gene TRBJ1-6; 8 bases fit TRBD1. The CDR3 consists of 16 residues. The V gene's germline CDR1 is MNHNS and CDR2 SASEGT. Trimming removed 4 bases from V and 9 bases from J; junction bases left unmatched: 11. In DNA form, the CDR3 reads TGTGCCAGCAGTGGGACAGGGAGGGGGTTTGTTTCACCCCTCCACTTT. It codes for CASSGTGRGFVSPLHF.

Details on this clone: Other nucleotide sequences in the sample specify the same CDR3. The chain's CDR3 is CASSLGGLTEAFF. CDR3 nucleotide sequence: TGCGCCAGCAGCTTGGGGGGGCTCACTGAAGCTTTCTTT. The chain links TRBV5-1 to TRBJ1-1, with a possible D match to TRBD1 (6 bases). Germline CDR1 is SGHRS and CDR2 is YFSETQ. Trimming shortened V by 0 bases and J by 4 bases, and 7 bases separated the two germline ends. There are 13 residues in the CDR3.